The T cell receptor beta chain described here comes from a study of stem cell transplantation in POMP-related autoinflammatory disease. Turning to the study itself: Before transplant, CD4+ T cells skewed naive and CD8+ proportions were low.

The table came from immunoSEQ multiplex PCR; TCRdb's copy has only in-frame clones and leaves some out. Altogether about 8,900 clones are present, roughly nine tenths being singletons, with the ten largest covering roughly 3%. As concerns this clone: Its antigen is not identified.

Losses at the gene ends were 3 bases for V and 4 bases for J; bases not matched to a gene: 6. Germline V gene lookup returns CDR1 SEHNR and CDR2 FQNEAQ (reference sequence). This CDR3 contains 14 residues. Overall study findings and caveats: A trend toward lower repertoire diversity and greater clonality appeared in every analyzed T-cell subset of PRAID patients. In PRAID patients, the number of distinct TRB V-J gene pairings was restricted.

Source: CD8+ T cells from PBMCs, taken before stem cell transplantation. The chain has TRBV7-9 and TRBJ2-7, with 7 positions matching TRBD2. This clonotype was sampled from a human donor with POMP-related autoinflammation and immune dysregulation (PRAID). CDR3 sequence: CASSLAGEEYEQYF. CDR3 sequence (DNA): TGTGCCAGCAGCTTGGCGGGGGAAGAATACGAGCAGTACTTC. The full variable domain, completed using reference TRBV7-9 and TRBJ2-7, is DTGVSQNPRHKITKRGQNVTFRCDPISEHNRLYWYRQTLGQGPEFLTYFQNEAQLEKSRLLSDRFSAERPKGSFSTLEIQRTEQGDSAMYLCASSLAGEEYEQYFGPGTRLTVT.